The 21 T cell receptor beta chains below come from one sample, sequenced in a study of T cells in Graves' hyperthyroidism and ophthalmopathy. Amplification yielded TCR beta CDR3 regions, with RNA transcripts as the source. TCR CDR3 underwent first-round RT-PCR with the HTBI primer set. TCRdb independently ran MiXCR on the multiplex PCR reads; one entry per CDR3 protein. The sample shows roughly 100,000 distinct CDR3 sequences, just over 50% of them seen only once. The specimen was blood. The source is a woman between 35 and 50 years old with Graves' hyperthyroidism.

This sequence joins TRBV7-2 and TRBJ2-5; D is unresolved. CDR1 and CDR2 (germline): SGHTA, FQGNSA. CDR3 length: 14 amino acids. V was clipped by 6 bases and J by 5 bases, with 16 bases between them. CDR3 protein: CASRPTQISETQYF. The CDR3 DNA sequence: TGTGCCAGCAGACCTACCCAGATAAGCGAGACCCAGTACTTC.

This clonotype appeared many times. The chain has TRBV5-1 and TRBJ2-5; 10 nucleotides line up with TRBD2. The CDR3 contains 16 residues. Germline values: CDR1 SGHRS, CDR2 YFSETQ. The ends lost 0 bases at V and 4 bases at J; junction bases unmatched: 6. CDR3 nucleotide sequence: TGCGCCAGCAGCTTGGCCGCTAGCGGGAGTGGAGAGACCCAGTACTTC. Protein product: CASSLAASGSGETQYF.

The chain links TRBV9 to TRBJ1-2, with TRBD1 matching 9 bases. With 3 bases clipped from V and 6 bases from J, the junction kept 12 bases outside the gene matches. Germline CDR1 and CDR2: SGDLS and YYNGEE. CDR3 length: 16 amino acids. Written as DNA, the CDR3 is TGTGCCAGCAGCGCATCACCGGGACAGGGCTTCAATGGCTACACCTTC. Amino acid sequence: CASSASPGQGFNGYTF. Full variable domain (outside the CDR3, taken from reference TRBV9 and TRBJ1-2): DSGVTQTPKHLITATGQRVTLRCSPRSGDLSVYWYQQSLDQGLQFLIQYYNGEERAKGNILERFSAQQFPDLHSELNLSSLELGDSALYFCASSASPGQGFNGYTFGSGTRLTVV.

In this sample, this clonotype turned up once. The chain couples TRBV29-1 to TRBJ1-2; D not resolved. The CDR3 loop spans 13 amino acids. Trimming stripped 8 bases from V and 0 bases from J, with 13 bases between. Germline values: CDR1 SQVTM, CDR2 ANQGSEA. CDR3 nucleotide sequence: TGCAGCAGCCTTGACGGAGCTAACTATGGCTACACCTTC. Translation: CSSLDGANYGYTF.

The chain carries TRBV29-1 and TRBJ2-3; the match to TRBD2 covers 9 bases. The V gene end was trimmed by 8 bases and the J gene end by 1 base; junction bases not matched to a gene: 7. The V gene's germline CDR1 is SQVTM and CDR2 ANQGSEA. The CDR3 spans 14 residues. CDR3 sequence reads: CSQDIAGGTDTQYF. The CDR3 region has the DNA TGCAGCCAAGATATAGCGGGAGGCACAGATACGCAGTATTTT.

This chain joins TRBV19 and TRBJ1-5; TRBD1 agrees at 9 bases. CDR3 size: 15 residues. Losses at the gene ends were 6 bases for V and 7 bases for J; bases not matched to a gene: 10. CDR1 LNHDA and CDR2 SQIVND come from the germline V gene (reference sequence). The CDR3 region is CASRQRTGEDQPQHF. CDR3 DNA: TGTGCCAGTAGGCAACGGACAGGGGAGGACCAGCCCCAGCATTTT.

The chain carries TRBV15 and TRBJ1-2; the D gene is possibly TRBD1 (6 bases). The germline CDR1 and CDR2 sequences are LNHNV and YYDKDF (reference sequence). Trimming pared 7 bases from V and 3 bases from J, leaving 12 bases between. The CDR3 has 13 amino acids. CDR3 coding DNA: TGTGCCACCAAGACAGGCGTTGACTATGGCTACACCTTC. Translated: CATKTGVDYGYTF. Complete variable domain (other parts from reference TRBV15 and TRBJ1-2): DAMVIQNPRYQVTQFGKPVTLSCSQTLNHNVMYWYQQKSSQAPKLLFHYYDKDFNNEADTPDNFQSRRPNTSFCFLDIRSPGLGDTAMYLCATKTGVDYGYTFGSGTRLTVV.

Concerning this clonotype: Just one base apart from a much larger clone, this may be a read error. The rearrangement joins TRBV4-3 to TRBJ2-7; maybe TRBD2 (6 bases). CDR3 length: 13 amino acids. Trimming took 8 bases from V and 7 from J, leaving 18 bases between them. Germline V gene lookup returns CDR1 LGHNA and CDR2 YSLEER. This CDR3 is CASGPLVAGEQYF. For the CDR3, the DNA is TGCGCCAGCGGCCCCCTAGTCGCGGGGGAGCAGTACTTC.

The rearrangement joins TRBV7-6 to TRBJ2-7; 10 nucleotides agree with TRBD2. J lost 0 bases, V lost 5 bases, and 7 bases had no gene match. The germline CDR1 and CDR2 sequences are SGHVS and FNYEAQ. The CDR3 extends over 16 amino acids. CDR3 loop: CASSPGTSESSYEQYF. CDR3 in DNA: TGTGCCAGCAGCCCTGGGACTAGCGAGAGCTCCTACGAGCAGTACTTC.

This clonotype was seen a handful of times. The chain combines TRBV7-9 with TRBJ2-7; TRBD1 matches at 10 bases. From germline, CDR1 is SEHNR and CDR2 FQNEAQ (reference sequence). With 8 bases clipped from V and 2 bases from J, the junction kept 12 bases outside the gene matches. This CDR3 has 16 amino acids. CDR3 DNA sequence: TGTGCCAGCCAACTCGGCGGGACAGGGGCGACCTACGAGCAGTACTTC. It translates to CASQLGGTGATYEQYF.

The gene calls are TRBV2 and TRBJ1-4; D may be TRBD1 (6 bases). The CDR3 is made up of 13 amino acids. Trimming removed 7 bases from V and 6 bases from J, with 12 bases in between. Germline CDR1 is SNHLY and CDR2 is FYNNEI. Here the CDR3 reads CASTRTAYEKLFF. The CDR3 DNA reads TGTGCCAGCACCAGGACAGCCTATGAAAAACTGTTTTTT.

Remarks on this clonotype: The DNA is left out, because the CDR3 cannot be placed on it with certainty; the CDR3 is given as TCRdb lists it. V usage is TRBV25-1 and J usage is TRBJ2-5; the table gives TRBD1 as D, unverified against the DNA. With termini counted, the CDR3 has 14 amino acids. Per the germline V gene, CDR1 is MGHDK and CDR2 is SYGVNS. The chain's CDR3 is CACSASRTGETQYF.

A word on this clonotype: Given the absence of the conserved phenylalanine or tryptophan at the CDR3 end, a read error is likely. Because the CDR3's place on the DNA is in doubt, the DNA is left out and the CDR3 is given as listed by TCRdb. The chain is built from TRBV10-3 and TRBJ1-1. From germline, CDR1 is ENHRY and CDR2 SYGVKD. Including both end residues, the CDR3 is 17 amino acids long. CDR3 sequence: CAISESASLMPYTEAVL.

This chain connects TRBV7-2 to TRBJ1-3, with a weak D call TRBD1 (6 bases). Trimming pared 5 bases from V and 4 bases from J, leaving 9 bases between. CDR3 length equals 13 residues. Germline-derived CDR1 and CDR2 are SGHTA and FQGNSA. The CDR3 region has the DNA TGTGCCAGCAGCCGAACAGGGGGAAACACCATATATTTT. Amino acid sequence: CASSRTGGNTIYF.

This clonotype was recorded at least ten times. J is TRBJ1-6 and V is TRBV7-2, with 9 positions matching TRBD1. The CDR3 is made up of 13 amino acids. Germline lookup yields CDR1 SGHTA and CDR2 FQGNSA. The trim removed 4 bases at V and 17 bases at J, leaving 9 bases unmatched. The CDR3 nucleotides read TGTGCCAGCAGCTACCGGGACAGGGACCTCTTCCACTTT. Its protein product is CASSYRDRDLFHF.

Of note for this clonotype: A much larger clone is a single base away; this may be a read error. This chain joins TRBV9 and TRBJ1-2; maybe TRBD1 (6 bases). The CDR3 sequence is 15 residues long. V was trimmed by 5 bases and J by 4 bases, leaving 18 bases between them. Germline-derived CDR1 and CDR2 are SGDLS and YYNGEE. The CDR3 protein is CASRGEGGDGYGYTF. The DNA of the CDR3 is TGTGCCAGCAGAGGTGAAGGGGGGGACGGCTATGGCTACACCTTC.

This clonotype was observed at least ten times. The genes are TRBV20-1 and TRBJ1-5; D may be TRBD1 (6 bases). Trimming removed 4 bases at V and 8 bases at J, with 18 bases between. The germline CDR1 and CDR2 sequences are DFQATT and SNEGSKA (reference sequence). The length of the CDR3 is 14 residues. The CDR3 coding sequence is TGCAGTGCTATTGGGGTGAGGAGACAGGAGCCCCAGCATTTT. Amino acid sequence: CSAIGVRRQEPQHF.

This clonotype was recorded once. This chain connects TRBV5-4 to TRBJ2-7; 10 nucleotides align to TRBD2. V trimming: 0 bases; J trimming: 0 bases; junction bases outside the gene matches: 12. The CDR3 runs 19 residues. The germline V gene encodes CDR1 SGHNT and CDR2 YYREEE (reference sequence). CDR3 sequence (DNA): TGTGCCAGCAGCTTGGTGGGACTAGCGTGTCAGAGGAGCTCCTACGAGCAGTACTTC. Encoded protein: CASSLVGLACQRSSYEQYF. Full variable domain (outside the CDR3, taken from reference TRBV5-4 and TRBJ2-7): ETGVTQSPTHLIKTRGQQVTLRCSSQSGHNTVSWYQQALGQGPQFIFQYYREEENGRGNFPPRFSGLQFPNYSSELNVNALELDDSALYLCASSLVGLACQRSSYEQYFGPGTRLTVT.

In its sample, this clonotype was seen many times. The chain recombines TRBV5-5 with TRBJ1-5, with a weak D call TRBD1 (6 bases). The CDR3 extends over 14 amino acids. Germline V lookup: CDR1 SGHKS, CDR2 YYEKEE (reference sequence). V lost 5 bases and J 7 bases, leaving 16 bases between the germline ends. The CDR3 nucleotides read TGTGCCAGCAGTTTTGGGGGCGGTCGACAGCCCCAGCATTTT. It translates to CASSFGGGRQPQHF. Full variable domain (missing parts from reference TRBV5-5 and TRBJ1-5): DAGVTQSPTHLIKTRGQQVTLRCSPISGHKSVSWYQQVLGQGPQFIFQYYEKEERGRGNFPDRFSARQFPNYSSELNVNALLLGDSALYLCASSFGGGRQPQHFGDGTRLSIL.

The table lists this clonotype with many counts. The CDR3 bases are TGCAGTGTCGGGGGCTACGAGCAGTACTTC. Translation: CSVGGYEQYF. The V call is TRBV20-1, the J call TRBJ2-7; D is possibly TRBD2 (6 bases). V dropped 7 bases and J dropped 3 bases, with 7 bases sitting between them. This CDR3 has 10 amino acids. The germline V gene has CDR1 DFQATT and CDR2 SNEGSKA (reference sequence).

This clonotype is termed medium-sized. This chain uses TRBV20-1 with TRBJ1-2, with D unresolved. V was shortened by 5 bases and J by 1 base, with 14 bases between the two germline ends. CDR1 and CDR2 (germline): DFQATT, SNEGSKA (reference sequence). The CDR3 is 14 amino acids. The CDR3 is CSAVTGDFNYGYTF. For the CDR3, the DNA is TGCAGTGCTGTGACCGGAGATTTTAACTATGGCTACACCTTC.